Below are 7 T cell receptor beta chains sequenced from a single sample in a study of early T cells in non-severe SARS-CoV-2 infection. TCRdb fed the 5' RACE reads into MiXCR, producing one record per CDR3 protein. The repertoire holds about 76,000 distinct CDR3 sequences, approximately 10% seen once, with approximately 4.8% in the top ten. Material: whole blood. The receptors were sampled from an adult who was a healthcare worker with PCR-confirmed SARS-CoV-2 infection or an uninfected control (not recorded which).

This clonotype was seen repeatedly, ten times or more. The chain is built from TRBV6-5 and TRBJ2-5; possible D gene TRBD2, 7 bases. Between the trimmed V and J ends, which lost 0 bases and 4 bases, there was a span of 12 bases. Germline V gene lookup returns CDR1 MNHEY and CDR2 SVGAGI. This CDR3 comprises 15 residues. Here the CDR3 DNA reads TGTGCCAGCAGTTACTCTGGGGGGGCCGGAGAGACCCAGTACTTC. This codes for CASSYSGGAGETQYF.

This clonotype has a count of ten or more. The chain couples TRBV19 to TRBJ1-5, with unresolved D. V lost 5 bases and J lost 1, with 12 bases in between. The CDR3 has 15 amino acids. Germline CDR1 LNHDA, CDR2 SQIVND (reference sequence). The CDR3 region has the DNA TGTGCCAGTAGTCCGGTTGAGGTGAGCAATCAGCCCCAGCATTTT. Its translation is CASSPVEVSNQPQHF.

This clonotype occurred a few times. The gene calls are TRBV6-5 and TRBJ1-2, with 9 positions matching TRBD1. After removal of 6 bases from V and 0 bases from J, the junction contained 8 bases not matched to a gene. The germline CDR1 and CDR2 sequences are MNHEY and SVGAGI. The CDR3 covers 16 residues. CDR3 loop: CASRGQGIYANYGYTF. DNA of the CDR3: TGTGCCAGCAGGGGACAGGGAATTTATGCTAACTATGGCTACACCTTC.

This clonotype occurred a few times. This chain links TRBV3-1 with TRBJ2-3; 14 nucleotides align to TRBD2. CDR1 and CDR2 (germline): LGHDT, YNNKEL (reference sequence). Trimming cost V 0 bases and J 5 bases; bases outside gene matches: 10. This CDR3 is 19 amino acids long. The CDR3 bases are TGTGCCAGCAGCCAAGAAGGGTCGGGACTAGCGGGGGTGGAAGATACGCAGTATTTT. Translating it yields CASSQEGSGLAGVEDTQYF.

The gene calls are TRBV29-1 and TRBJ1-1; 7 nucleotides align to TRBD1. J lost 2 bases, V lost 6 bases, and 6 bases had no gene match. Germline V gene data show CDR1 as SQVTM and CDR2 as ANQGSEA. The length of the CDR3 is 13 residues. The CDR3 coding sequence is TGCAGCGTCTCTACAGGGGAAAACACTGAAGCTTTCTTT. Amino acids: CSVSTGENTEAFF.

J is TRBJ2-1 and V is TRBV4-1; 12 bases line up with TRBD2. CDR3 size: 18 residues. J was trimmed by 0 bases and V by 4 bases; bases with no gene match: 7. The germline V gene encodes CDR1 MGHRA and CDR2 YSYEKL. This CDR3 is CASSRGLAGTSSYNEQFF. The CDR3 nucleotides are TGCGCCAGCAGCCGCGGACTAGCGGGGACGAGCTCCTACAATGAGCAGTTCTTC.

This clonotype was counted at least ten times. This chain links TRBV27 with TRBJ2-7; no firm D call. CDR3 length equals 13 residues. Per germline, CDR1 MNHEY and CDR2 SMNVEV (reference sequence). Trimming pared 0 bases from V and 2 bases from J, leaving 5 bases between. CDR3 region: CASSLSRAYEQYF. For the CDR3, the DNA is TGTGCCAGCAGTTTATCCCGGGCCTACGAGCAGTACTTC.